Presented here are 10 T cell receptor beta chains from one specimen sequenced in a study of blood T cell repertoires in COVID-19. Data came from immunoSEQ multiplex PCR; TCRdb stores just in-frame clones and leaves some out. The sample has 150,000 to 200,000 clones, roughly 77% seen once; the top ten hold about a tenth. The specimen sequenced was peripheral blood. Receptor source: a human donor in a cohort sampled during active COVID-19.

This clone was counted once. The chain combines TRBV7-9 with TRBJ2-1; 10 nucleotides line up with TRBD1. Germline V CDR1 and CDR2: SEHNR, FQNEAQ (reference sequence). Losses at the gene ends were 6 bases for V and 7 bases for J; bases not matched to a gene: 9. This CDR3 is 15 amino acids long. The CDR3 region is CASSYPGQGMNEQFF. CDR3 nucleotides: TGTGCCAGCAGTTATCCGGGACAGGGGATGAATGAGCAGTTCTTC. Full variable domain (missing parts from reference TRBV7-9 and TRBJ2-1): DTGVSQNPRHKITKRGQNVTFRCDPISEHNRLYWYRQTLGQGPEFLTYFQNEAQLEKSRLLSDRFSAERPKGSFSTLEIQRTEQGDSAMYLCASSYPGQGMNEQFFGPGTRLTVL.

CDR3 nucleotides: TGTGCCAGCAGCTTAGCAATTATGGTAGGGAGGACTGAAGCTTTCTTT. Residues: CASSLAIMVGRTEAFF. V gene TRBV7-2 combines with J gene TRBJ1-1, with D unresolved. Per the germline V gene, CDR1 is SGHTA and CDR2 is FQGNSA. The CDR3 has 16 amino acids. With 0 bases removed from V and 5 bases from J, the gap between germline ends came to 16 bases.

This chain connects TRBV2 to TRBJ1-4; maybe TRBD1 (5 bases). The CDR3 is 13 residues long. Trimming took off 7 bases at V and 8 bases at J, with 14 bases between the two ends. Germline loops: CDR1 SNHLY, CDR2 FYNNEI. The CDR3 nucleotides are TGTGCCAGCAAAGGGGCCCGCGAGGAAAAACTGTTTTTT. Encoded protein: CASKGAREEKLFF. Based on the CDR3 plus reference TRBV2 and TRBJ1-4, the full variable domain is EPEVTQTPSHQVTQMGQEVILRCVPISNHLYFYWYRQILGQKVEFLVSFYNNEISEKSEIFDDQFSVERPDGSNFTLKIRSTKLEDSAMYFCASKGAREEKLFFGSGTQLSVL.

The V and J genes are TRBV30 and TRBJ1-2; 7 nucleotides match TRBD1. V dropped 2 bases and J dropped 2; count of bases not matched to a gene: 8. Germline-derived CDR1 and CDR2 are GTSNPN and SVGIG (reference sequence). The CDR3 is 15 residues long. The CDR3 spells CAWSKQGRDNYGYTF. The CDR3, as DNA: TGTGCCTGGAGTAAACAGGGGAGAGACAACTATGGCTACACCTTC.

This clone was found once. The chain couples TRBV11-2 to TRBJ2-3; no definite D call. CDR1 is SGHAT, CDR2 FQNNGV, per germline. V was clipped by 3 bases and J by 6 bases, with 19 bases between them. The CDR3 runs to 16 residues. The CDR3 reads CASSLLVLTLTDTQYF. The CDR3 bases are TGTGCCAGCAGCTTGCTTGTGTTAACCCTAACGGATACGCAGTATTTT.

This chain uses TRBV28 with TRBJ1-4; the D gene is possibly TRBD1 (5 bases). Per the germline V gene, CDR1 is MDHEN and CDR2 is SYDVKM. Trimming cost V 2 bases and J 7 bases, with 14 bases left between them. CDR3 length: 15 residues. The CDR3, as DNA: TGTGCCAGCAGTTTAGTTTCACTTAGGGGTGAAAAACTGTTTTTT. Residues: CASSLVSLRGEKLFF. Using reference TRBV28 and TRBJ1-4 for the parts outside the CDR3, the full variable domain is DVKVTQSSRYLVKRTGEKVFLECVQDMDHENMFWYRQDPGLGLRLIYFSYDVKMKEKGDIPEGYSVSREKKERFSLILESASTNQTSMYLCASSLVSLRGEKLFFGSGTQLSVL.

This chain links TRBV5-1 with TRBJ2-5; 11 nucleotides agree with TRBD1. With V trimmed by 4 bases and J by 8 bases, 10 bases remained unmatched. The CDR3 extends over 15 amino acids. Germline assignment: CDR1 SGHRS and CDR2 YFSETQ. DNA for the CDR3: TGCGCCAGCAGCCCTGTCCCGGGACAGGGGGAAACCCAGTACTTC. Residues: CASSPVPGQGETQYF.

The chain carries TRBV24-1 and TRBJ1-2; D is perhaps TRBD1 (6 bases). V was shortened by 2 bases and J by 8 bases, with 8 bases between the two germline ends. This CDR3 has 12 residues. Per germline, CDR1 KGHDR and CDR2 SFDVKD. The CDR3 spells CATSDSGVGYTF. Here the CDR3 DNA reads TGTGCCACCAGTGATTCAGGGGTGGGCTACACCTTC.

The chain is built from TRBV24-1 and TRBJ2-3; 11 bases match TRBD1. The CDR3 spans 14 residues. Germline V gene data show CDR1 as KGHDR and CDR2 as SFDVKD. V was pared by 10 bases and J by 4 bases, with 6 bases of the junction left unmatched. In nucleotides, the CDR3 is TGTGCCACAACCGGGACAGGGGGTTCAGATACGCAGTATTTT. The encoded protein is CATTGTGGSDTQYF.

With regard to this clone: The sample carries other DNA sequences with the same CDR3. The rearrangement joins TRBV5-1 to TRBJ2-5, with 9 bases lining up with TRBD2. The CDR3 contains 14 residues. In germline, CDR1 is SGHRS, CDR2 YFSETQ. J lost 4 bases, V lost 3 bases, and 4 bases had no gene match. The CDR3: CASSSGLARETQYF. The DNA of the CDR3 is TGCGCCAGCAGCTCCGGACTAGCGAGAGAGACCCAGTACTTC.